The 16 T cell receptor beta chains below come from one sample, sequenced in a study of blood T cell repertoires in COVID-19 (dated by TCRdb to about 2020). The method was the immunoSEQ multiplex PCR assay. The table was pulled from immuneACCESS by TCRdb, which kept in-frame rearrangements only. Such tables lose some clones; where checked, under half of the loss comes from unresolved V genes, and the rest has no known cause. Recorded for this sample are 140,000 to 150,000 clones; about 90% of them occurred a single time. The leading ten clones occupy approximately 4.3% of the sample. The sequenced material came from PBMCs or T cells enriched from blood (not recorded which). The receptors come from a woman in her 40s who had been exposed to COVID-19.

The chain uses TRBV6-2 or TRBV6-3 and TRBJ2-1; tentatively, D is TRBD2 (5 bases). CDR3 length: 14 amino acids. CDR1 MNHEY and CDR2 SVGEGT come from the germline V gene. Trimming pared 4 bases from V and 8 bases from J, leaving 15 bases between. The CDR3 loop reads CASSSDGWGDEQFF. CDR3 coding DNA: TGTGCCAGCAGTTCTGACGGCTGGGGAGATGAGCAGTTCTTC.

The V and J genes are TRBV4-3 and TRBJ1-2; D might be TRBD1 (5 bases). CDR1 is LGHNA and CDR2 is YSLEER in the germline V gene. Trimming stripped 0 bases from V and 7 bases from J, with 12 bases between. This CDR3 contains 14 residues. The CDR3 nucleotides are TGCGCCAGCAGCCAAGATTTAAGGGGTGGTGGCTACACCTTC. This gives the protein CASSQDLRGGGYTF.

The J gene is TRBJ1-1, the V gene TRBV3-1 (or the pseudogene TRBV3-2); no definite D call. V lost 5 bases and J lost 1, with 11 bases in between. CDR1 is LGHDT and CDR2 is YNNKEL in the germline V gene (reference sequence). The CDR3 sequence is 14 residues long. The CDR3 coding sequence is TGTGCCAGCAGCGGCAAGACTCGGAACACTGAAGCTTTCTTT. Its protein product is CASSGKTRNTEAFF.

The chain combines TRBV27 with TRBJ1-5; TRBD1 matches at 8 bases. V was clipped by 6 bases and J by 4 bases; unmatched bases: 2. Looked up from germline, CDR1 is MNHEY and CDR2 is SMNVEV (reference sequence). There are 13 residues in the CDR3. CDR3 region: CASSGQGNQPQHF. The CDR3 DNA reads TGTGCCAGCAGCGGACAGGGTAATCAGCCCCAGCATTTT.

The chain has TRBV2 and TRBJ2-7; 9 bases are a match to TRBD1. Per germline, CDR1 SNHLY and CDR2 FYNNEI. V lost 8 bases and J lost 5; bases outside the gene matches: 13. The CDR3 extends over 15 amino acids. The CDR3: CASALQPGQGHEQYF. The CDR3 nucleotides are TGTGCCAGCGCCCTTCAGCCGGGACAGGGCCACGAGCAGTACTTC.

The chain couples TRBV19 to TRBJ1-4; TRBD1 agrees at 7 bases. CDR1 is LNHDA and CDR2 is SQIVND in the germline V gene (reference sequence). After removal of 6 bases from V and 4 bases from J, the junction contained 11 bases not matched to a gene. The CDR3 sequence is 16 residues long. CDR3 sequence: CASSFYPGQFNEKLFF. DNA for the CDR3: TGTGCCAGTAGCTTCTACCCGGGACAGTTTAATGAAAAACTGTTTTTT.

The J gene is TRBJ1-5, the V gene TRBV2; TRBD1 matches at 8 bases. The length of the CDR3 is 15 residues. The junction had 5 bases not matched to a gene; V was cut back by 6 bases and J by 1 base. Germline values: CDR1 SNHLY, CDR2 FYNNEI. CDR3: CASRYTGGSNQPQHF. As DNA, the CDR3 is TGTGCCAGCAGGTACACAGGGGGAAGCAATCAGCCCCAGCATTTT.

The V and J genes are TRBV4-1 and TRBJ1-6, with D possibly TRBD1 on 5 matching bases. The germline V gene has CDR1 MGHRA and CDR2 YSYEKL. Trimming removed 4 bases from V and 7 bases from J, with 14 bases in between. This CDR3 region has 15 residues. The CDR3 nucleotides read TGCGCCAGCAGCCCTGTACCGACAGCGAATTCACCCCTCCACTTT. Translation: CASSPVPTANSPLHF.

The chain has TRBV5-1 and TRBJ2-5; tentative D call: TRBD2 (7 bases). The CDR3 is 15 amino acids. Per the germline V gene, CDR1 is SGHRS and CDR2 is YFSETQ. Trimming cost V 2 bases and J 1 base, with 12 bases left between them. CDR3 DNA sequence: TGCGCCAGCAGCTTTGGGGGCGGGGGCCAAGAGACCCAGTACTTC. This gives the protein CASSFGGGGQETQYF. Variable domain in full (rest from reference TRBV5-1 and TRBJ2-5): KAGVTQTPRYLIKTRGQQVTLSCSPISGHRSVSWYQQTPGQGLQFLFEYFSETQRNKGNFPGRFSGRQFSNSRSEMNVSTLELGDSALYLCASSFGGGGQETQYFGPGTRLLVL.

V and J are TRBV5-4 and TRBJ2-1; 10 bases agree with TRBD2. Per germline, CDR1 SGHNT and CDR2 YYREEE (reference sequence). The V segment lost 5 bases and the J segment 4 bases; nucleotides outside the gene matches: 6. The CDR3 is made up of 15 amino acids. Here the CDR3 reads CASSLSGRSYNEQFF. The CDR3 nucleotides read TGTGCCAGCAGTCTTAGCGGGAGGAGTTACAATGAGCAGTTCTTC.

The J gene is TRBJ1-1, the V gene TRBV9; D gene unclear. Germline V gene sequence: CDR1 SGDLS, CDR2 YYNGEE. Trimming removed 0 bases from V and 3 bases from J, with 12 bases in between. This CDR3 is built from 15 residues. The CDR3, as DNA: TGTGCCAGCAGCGTAGGTCTCGCCCGAGACACTGAAGCTTTCTTT. Its protein product is CASSVGLARDTEAFF. Filled out from reference TRBV9 and TRBJ1-1, the complete variable domain reads DSGVTQTPKHLITATGQRVTLRCSPRSGDLSVYWYQQSLDQGLQFLIQYYNGEERAKGNILERFSAQQFPDLHSELNLSSLELGDSALYFCASSVGLARDTEAFFGQGTRLTVV.

The gene calls are TRBV7-8 and TRBJ1-1, with 8 positions matching TRBD1. The CDR3 is 15 residues long. Trimming cost V 5 bases and J 2 bases; bases outside gene matches: 7. The germline V gene has CDR1 SGHVS and CDR2 FQNEAQ. The CDR3 DNA is TGTGCCAGCAGCCCAGGACAGGGCCGAAACACTGAAGCTTTCTTT. Protein sequence: CASSPGQGRNTEAFF.

This chain links TRBV4-1 with TRBJ2-3; D unresolved. Looked up from germline, CDR1 is MGHRA and CDR2 is YSYEKL. The CDR3 spans 11 residues. V gave up 5 bases and J gave up 8 bases, with 8 bases separating them. In nucleotides, the CDR3 is TGCGCCAGCAGCACGCGCGGTACGCAGTATTTT. Translated: CASSTRGTQYF.

This sequence joins TRBV10-3 and TRBJ2-7; 10 bases agree with TRBD1. Germline loops: CDR1 ENHRY, CDR2 SYGVKD. CDR3 length equals 12 residues. Unmatched junction bases numbered 5, after V lost 10 bases and J lost 5 bases. The CDR3 DNA is TGTGCCACCCGGGACAGGGGAGACGAGCAGTACTTC. Translation gives CATRDRGDEQYF.

The CDR3 spells CASSPDRAAYGYTF. The CDR3 DNA reads as TGTGCCAGCAGCCCTGACAGGGCCGCCTATGGCTACACCTTC. V is TRBV3-1 (or the pseudogene TRBV3-2) and J is TRBJ1-2; TRBD1 matches 7 bases. The CDR3 runs to 14 residues. The germline CDR1 and CDR2 sequences are LGHDT and YNNKEL (reference sequence). V lost 4 bases to trimming and J lost 4 bases; unmatched junction nucleotides: 6.

The genes are TRBV28 and TRBJ1-1; 12 nucleotides line up with TRBD1. Germline CDR1 and CDR2: MDHEN and SYDVKM. The CDR3 has 16 residues. Trimming at V came to 6 bases and at J to 5 bases, leaving 10 bases not matched to a gene. DNA of the CDR3: TGTGCCAGCAGCCTGGCCGGGACAGGGGGCCGTACTGAAGCTTTCTTT. Protein: CASSLAGTGGRTEAFF.